The 16 T cell receptor beta chains below were found in one sample sequenced in a study of cytomegalovirus exposure and HLA in healthy donors. Vbeta (60) and Jbeta (13) primers were used in the PCR. Libraries were prepared by immunoSEQ multiplex PCR; TCRdb keeps only in-frame clonotypes and omits some of them. This table holds approximately 170,000 clones, more than 60% found once. Source material: PBMCs. Source of these receptors: a middle-aged woman in good health and CMV-seropositive.

The chain links TRBV7-2 to TRBJ2-7; perhaps TRBD1 as D (6 bases). The germline CDR1 and CDR2 sequences are SGHTA and FQGNSA. The V end lost 2 bases, the J end lost 2 bases, and 10 bases lay between the germline ends. The CDR3 consists of 14 residues. The CDR3 bases are TGTGCCAGCAGCTTATGGCCAGGGGCCTACGAGCAGTACTTC. Protein sequence: CASSLWPGAYEQYF.

The chain recombines TRBV10-3 with TRBJ1-2; 10 bases agree with TRBD1. The trim removed 7 bases at V and 5 bases at J, leaving 7 bases unmatched. The CDR3 length is 14 residues. The V gene's germline CDR1 is ENHRY and CDR2 SYGVKD. In DNA, the CDR3 is TGTGCCATCACCCCGACAGGGGGCTCTTATGGCTACACCTTC. Translated, it gives CAITPTGGSYGYTF.

This clone was seen only once. The CDR3 region is CASSEVRQANTEAFF. CDR3 nucleotides: TGTGCCAGCAGTGAAGTGAGACAGGCCAACACTGAAGCTTTCTTT. This chain uses TRBV6-1 with TRBJ1-1; perhaps TRBD1 as D (6 bases). Germline loops: CDR1 MNHNS, CDR2 SASEGT. The CDR3 is 15 amino acids. Trimming took 1 base from V and 2 from J, leaving 11 bases between them.

This sequence joins TRBV7-7 and TRBJ1-5, with 9 bases fitting TRBD1. V lost 5 bases, J lost 0 bases, and 8 bases stayed unmatched. CDR1 and CDR2 (germline): SSHAT, FNYEAQ (reference sequence). The CDR3 length is 17 residues. The CDR3, as DNA: TGTGCCAGCAGCCGTCCGGGACAGGGACCTAGCAATCAGCCCCAGCATTTT. This translates into CASSRPGQGPSNQPQHF.

The J gene is TRBJ1-1, the V gene TRBV19; D is perhaps TRBD1 (5 bases). The CDR3 contains 12 residues. Germline values: CDR1 LNHDA, CDR2 SQIVND (reference sequence). Deletions cut 9 bases from V and 0 bases from J, with 8 bases between. The CDR3 DNA follows: TGTGCCAGCAGGGATTTGAACACTGAAGCTTTCTTT. Its translation: CASRDLNTEAFF. The full variable domain, completed using reference TRBV19 and TRBJ1-1, is DGGITQSPKYLFRKEGQNVTLSCEQNLNHDAMYWYRQDPGQGLRLIYYSQIVNDFQKGDIAEGYSVSREKKESFPLTVTSAQKNPTAFYLCASRDLNTEAFFGQGTRLTVV.

Only one count was recorded for this clone. This chain links TRBV7-9 with TRBJ2-2; the D is unclear. Germline V gene data show CDR1 as SEHNR and CDR2 as FQNEAQ (reference sequence). The CDR3 has 16 amino acids. The V and J ends lost 1 base and 2 bases respectively, with 11 bases between them. The CDR3: CASSLGHLINTGELFF. The CDR3 bases are TGTGCCAGCAGCTTAGGACATCTGATAAACACCGGGGAGCTGTTTTTT.

The chain uses TRBV7-9 and TRBJ2-5, with D maybe TRBD2 (5 bases). V gave up 5 bases and J gave up 7 bases, with 14 bases separating them. The CDR3 totals 13 residues. CDR1 and CDR2 (germline): SEHNR, FQNEAQ (reference sequence). CDR3 protein: CASSQHPAGTQYF. For the CDR3, the DNA is TGTGCCAGCAGCCAACACCCCGCGGGGACCCAGTACTTC.

The V gene is TRBV5-1, the J gene TRBJ2-3; D is perhaps TRBD1 (6 bases). CDR3 length equals 14 residues. The V end was cut by 0 bases, the J end by 1 base, with 6 bases between. Germline V gene lookup returns CDR1 SGHRS and CDR2 YFSETQ. The CDR3 spells CASSLEGGTDTQYF. The CDR3 DNA is TGCGCCAGCAGCTTGGAGGGGGGCACAGATACGCAGTATTTT. The whole variable domain, remainder taken from reference TRBV5-1 and TRBJ2-3, is KAGVTQTPRYLIKTRGQQVTLSCSPISGHRSVSWYQQTPGQGLQFLFEYFSETQRNKGNFPGRFSGRQFSNSRSEMNVSTLELGDSALYLCASSLEGGTDTQYFGPGTRLTVL.

The chain is built from TRBV30 and TRBJ2-7; TRBD1 is a possible D gene (5 bases). Trimming shortened V by 0 bases and J by 0 bases, and 12 bases separated the two germline ends. The CDR3 runs 15 residues. Germline CDR1 and CDR2: GTSNPN and SVGIG (reference sequence). CDR3 sequence: CAWSVTGGSSYEQYF. The CDR3 nucleotides are TGTGCCTGGAGTGTAACAGGCGGAAGCTCCTACGAGCAGTACTTC.

The chain combines TRBV14 with TRBJ2-3, with D perhaps matching TRBD1 (6 bases). Germline V gene lookup returns CDR1 SGHDN and CDR2 FVKESK. The CDR3 consists of 22 residues. Trimming removed 2 bases at V and 2 bases at J, with 32 bases between. In nucleotides, the CDR3 is TGTGCCAGCAGCCAAATGGTTAAGTCCAGAGTACAGGGTACCCAAGCCACAGATACGCAGTATTTT. As protein: CASSQMVKSRVQGTQATDTQYF.

The chain combines TRBV19 with TRBJ2-7; 9 bases agree with TRBD1. This CDR3 comprises 14 residues. V lost 4 bases and J lost 5; bases outside the gene matches: 6. The germline V gene encodes CDR1 LNHDA and CDR2 SQIVND (reference sequence). The CDR3 coding sequence is TGTGCCAGTAGTACTACCGGGACAGGGAACGAGCAGTACTTC. It translates to CASSTTGTGNEQYF.

The rearrangement joins TRBV6-5 to TRBJ1-3; 8 bases match TRBD1. With 6 bases clipped from V and 0 bases from J, the junction kept 4 bases outside the gene matches. Germline V lookup: CDR1 MNHEY, CDR2 SVGAGI. This CDR3 spans 15 amino acids. For the CDR3, the DNA is TGTGCCAGCAGACAGGGGGTTCACTCTGGAAACACCATATATTTT. This encodes CASRQGVHSGNTIYF.

The V gene is TRBV4-1, the J gene TRBJ1-4; D call uncertain. Trimming left V 2 bases short and J 3 bases short, with 10 bases between. Germline values: CDR1 MGHRA, CDR2 YSYEKL. The length of the CDR3 is 15 residues. The CDR3 nucleotides read TGCGCCAGCAGCCAAAGCGCCGGTGCTAATGAAAAACTGTTTTTT. This sequence encodes CASSQSAGANEKLFF.

The V and J genes are TRBV29-1 and TRBJ1-1; 10 bases align to TRBD1. Per germline, CDR1 SQVTM and CDR2 ANQGSEA. Trimming cost V 6 bases and J 6 bases; bases outside gene matches: 10. The CDR3 runs to 14 residues. CDR3 residues: CSVLRQGAIPEAFF. The CDR3 DNA reads as TGCAGCGTCCTCCGACAGGGGGCGATTCCTGAAGCTTTCTTT.

The V gene is TRBV15, the J gene TRBJ1-2; D is possibly TRBD1 (6 bases). V gave up 3 bases and J gave up 8 bases, with 13 bases separating them. The CDR3 loop spans 13 amino acids. Germline V gene sequence: CDR1 LNHNV, CDR2 YYDKDF (reference sequence). The CDR3 spells CATSRETGLGYTF. In DNA form, the CDR3 reads TGTGCCACCAGCAGGGAAACAGGGCTCGGCTACACCTTC.

V usage is TRBV6-5 and J usage is TRBJ2-2; D not certain. CDR3 length: 13 amino acids. Germline V lookup: CDR1 MNHEY, CDR2 SVGAGI. Trimming left V 6 bases short and J 6 bases short, with 11 bases between. For the CDR3, the DNA is TGTGCCAGCAGCCTCCCTGGGCCCGGGGAGCTGTTTTTT. Protein: CASSLPGPGELFF.